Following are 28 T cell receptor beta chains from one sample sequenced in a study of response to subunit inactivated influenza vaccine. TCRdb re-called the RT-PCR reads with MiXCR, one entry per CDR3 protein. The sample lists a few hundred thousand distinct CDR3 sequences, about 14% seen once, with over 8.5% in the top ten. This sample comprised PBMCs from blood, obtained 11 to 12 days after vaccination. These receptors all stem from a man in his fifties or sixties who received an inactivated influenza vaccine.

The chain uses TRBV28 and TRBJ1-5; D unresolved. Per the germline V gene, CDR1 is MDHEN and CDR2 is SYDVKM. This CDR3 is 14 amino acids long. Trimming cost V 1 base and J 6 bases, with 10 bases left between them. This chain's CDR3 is CASSLSLGFQPQHF. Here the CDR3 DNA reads TGTGCCAGCAGTTTATCCCTCGGATTTCAGCCCCAGCATTTT. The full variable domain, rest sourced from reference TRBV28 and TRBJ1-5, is DVKVTQSSRYLVKRTGEKVFLECVQDMDHENMFWYRQDPGLGLRLIYFSYDVKMKEKGDIPEGYSVSREKKERFSLILESASTNQTSMYLCASSLSLGFQPQHFGDGTRLSIL.

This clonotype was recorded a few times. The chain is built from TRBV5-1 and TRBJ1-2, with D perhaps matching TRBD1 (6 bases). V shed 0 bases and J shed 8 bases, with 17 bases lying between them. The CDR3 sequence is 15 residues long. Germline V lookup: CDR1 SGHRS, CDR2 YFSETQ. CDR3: CASSLADGTSGGYTF. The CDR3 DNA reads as TGCGCCAGCAGCTTGGCTGACGGGACATCGGGCGGCTACACCTTC.

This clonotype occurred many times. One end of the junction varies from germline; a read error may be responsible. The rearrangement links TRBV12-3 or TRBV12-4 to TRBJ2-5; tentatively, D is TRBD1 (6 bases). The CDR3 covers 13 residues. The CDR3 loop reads CASSFRGGETQYF. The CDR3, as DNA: TGCGCCAGCAGCTTCAGAGGGGGAGAGACCCAGTACTTC.

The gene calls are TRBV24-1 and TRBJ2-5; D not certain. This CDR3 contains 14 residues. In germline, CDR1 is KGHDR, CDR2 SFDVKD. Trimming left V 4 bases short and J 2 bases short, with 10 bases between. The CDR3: CATSEPAGQETQYF. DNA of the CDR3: TGTGCCACCAGTGAGCCGGCAGGACAAGAGACCCAGTACTTC.

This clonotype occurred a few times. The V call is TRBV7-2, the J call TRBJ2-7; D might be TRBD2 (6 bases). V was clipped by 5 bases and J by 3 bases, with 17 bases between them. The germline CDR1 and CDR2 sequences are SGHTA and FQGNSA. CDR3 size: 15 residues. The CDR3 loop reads CASSRPGTGFYEQYF. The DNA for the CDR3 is TGTGCCAGCAGCCGTCCCGGGACTGGTTTCTACGAGCAGTACTTC.

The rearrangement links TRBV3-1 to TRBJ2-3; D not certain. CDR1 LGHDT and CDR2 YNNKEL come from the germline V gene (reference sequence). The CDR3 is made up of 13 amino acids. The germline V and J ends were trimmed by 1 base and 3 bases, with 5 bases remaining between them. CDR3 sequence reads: CASSQVDTDTQYF. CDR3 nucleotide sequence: TGTGCCAGCAGCCAAGTCGATACAGATACGCAGTATTTT.

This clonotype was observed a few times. In DNA, the CDR3 is TGTGCCAGCTCACCTAACCCCTCAGCGGGGGGGCACACAGATACGCAGTATTTT. Amino acids: CASSPNPSAGGHTDTQYF. The chain couples TRBV18 to TRBJ2-3, with 10 bases matching TRBD2. The trim removed 3 bases at V and 2 bases at J, leaving 11 bases unmatched. The CDR3 contains 18 residues. Germline CDR1 reads KGHSH; CDR2 reads LQKENI.

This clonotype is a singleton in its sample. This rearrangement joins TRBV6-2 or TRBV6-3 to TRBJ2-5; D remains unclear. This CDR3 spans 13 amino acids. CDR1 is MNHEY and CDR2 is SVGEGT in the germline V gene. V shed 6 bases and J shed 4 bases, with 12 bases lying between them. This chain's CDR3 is CASRKGLGETQYF. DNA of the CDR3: TGTGCCAGCAGAAAGGGCCTTGGAGAGACCCAGTACTTC.

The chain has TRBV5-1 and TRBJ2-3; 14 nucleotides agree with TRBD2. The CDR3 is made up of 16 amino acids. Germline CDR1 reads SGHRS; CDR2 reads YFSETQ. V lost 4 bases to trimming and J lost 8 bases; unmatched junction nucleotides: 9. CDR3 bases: TGCGCCAGCAGCCTCGGGACTAGCGGGGGTGCAGCTACGCAGTATTTT. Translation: CASSLGTSGGAATQYF.

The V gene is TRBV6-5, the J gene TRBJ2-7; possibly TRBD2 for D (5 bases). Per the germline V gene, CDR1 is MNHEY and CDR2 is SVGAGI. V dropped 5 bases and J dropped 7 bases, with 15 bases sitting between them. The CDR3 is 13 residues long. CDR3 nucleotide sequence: TGTGCCAGCAGTAACCTCCCCGCGGGTGAGCAGTACTTC. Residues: CASSNLPAGEQYF.

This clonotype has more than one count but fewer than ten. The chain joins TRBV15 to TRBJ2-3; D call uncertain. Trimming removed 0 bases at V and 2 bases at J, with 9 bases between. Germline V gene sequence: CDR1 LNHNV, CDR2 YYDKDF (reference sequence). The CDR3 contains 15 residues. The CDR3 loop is CATSRDLYNTDTQYF. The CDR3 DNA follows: TGTGCCACCAGCAGAGATCTTTACAACACAGATACGCAGTATTTT.

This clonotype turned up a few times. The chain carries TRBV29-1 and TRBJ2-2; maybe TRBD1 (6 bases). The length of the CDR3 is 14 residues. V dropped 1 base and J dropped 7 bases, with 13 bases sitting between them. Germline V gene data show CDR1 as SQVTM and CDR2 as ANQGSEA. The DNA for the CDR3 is TGCAGCGTTGAAGGAACAGGGTCCGTCGGGGAGCTGTTTTTT. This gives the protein CSVEGTGSVGELFF.

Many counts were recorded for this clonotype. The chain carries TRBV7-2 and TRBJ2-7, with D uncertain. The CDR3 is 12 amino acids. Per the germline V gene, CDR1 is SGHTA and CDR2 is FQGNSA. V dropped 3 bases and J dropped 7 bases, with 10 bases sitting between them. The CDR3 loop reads CASSFPAREQYF. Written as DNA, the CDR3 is TGTGCCAGCAGCTTCCCCGCGCGTGAGCAGTACTTC. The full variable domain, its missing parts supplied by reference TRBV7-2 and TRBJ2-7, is GAGVSQSPSNKVTEKGKDVELRCDPISGHTALYWYRQSLGQGLEFLIYFQGNSAPDKSGLPSDRFSAERTGGSVSTLTIQRTQQEDSAVYLCASSFPAREQYFGPGTRLTVT.

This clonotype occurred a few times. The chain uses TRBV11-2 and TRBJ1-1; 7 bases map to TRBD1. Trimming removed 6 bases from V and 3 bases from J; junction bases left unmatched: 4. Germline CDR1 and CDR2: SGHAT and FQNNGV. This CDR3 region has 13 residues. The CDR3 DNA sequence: TGTGCCAGCAGAGACAGGGTGGACACTGAAGCTTTCTTT. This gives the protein CASRDRVDTEAFF.

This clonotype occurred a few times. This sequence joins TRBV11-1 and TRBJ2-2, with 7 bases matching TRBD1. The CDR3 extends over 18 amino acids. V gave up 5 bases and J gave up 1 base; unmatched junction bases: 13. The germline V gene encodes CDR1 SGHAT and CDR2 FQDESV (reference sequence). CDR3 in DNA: TGTGCCAGCAGCCCAGTTGGTTCCGGACAGGTGAACACCGGGGAGCTGTTTTTT. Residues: CASSPVGSGQVNTGELFF.

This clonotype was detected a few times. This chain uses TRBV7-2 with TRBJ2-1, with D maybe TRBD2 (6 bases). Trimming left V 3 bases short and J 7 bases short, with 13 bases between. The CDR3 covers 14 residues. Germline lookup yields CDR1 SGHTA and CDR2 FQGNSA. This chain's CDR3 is CASSLGGPQNEQFF. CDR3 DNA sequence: TGTGCCAGCAGCTTGGGGGGACCTCAGAATGAGCAGTTCTTC.

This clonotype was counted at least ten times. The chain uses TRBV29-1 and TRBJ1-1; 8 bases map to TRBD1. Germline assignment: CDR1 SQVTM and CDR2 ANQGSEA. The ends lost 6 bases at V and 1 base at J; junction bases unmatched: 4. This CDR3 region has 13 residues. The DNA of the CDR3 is TGCAGCGTGTATGGACAGGGGAACACTGAAGCTTTCTTT. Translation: CSVYGQGNTEAFF.

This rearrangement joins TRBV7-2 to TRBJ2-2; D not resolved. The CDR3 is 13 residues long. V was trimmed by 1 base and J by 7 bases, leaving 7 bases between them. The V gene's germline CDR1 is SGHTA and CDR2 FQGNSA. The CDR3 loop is CASSLGVIGELFF. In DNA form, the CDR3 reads TGTGCCAGCAGCTTAGGGGTGATCGGGGAGCTGTTTTTT.

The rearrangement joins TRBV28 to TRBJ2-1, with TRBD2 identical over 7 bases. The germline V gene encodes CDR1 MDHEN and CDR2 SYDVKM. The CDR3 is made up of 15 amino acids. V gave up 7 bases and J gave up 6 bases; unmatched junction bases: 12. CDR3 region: CASTPSGARGNEQFF. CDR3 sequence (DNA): TGTGCCAGCACCCCCAGCGGGGCGCGGGGCAATGAGCAGTTCTTC.

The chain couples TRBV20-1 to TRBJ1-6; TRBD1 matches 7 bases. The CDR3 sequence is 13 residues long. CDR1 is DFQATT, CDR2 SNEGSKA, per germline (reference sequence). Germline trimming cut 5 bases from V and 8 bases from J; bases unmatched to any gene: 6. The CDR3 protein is CSAPQGLHSPLHF. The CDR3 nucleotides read TGCAGTGCTCCACAGGGGTTACATTCACCCCTCCACTTT.

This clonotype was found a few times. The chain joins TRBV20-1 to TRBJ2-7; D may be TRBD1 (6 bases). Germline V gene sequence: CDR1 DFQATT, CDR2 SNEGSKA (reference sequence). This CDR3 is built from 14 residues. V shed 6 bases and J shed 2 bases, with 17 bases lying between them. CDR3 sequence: CSANPPGETYEQYF. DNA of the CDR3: TGCAGTGCAAATCCCCCAGGGGAGACCTACGAGCAGTACTTC.

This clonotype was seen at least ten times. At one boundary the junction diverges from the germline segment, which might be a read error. In DNA, the CDR3 is TGTGCCAGCAGGTTAGCGGGAGGGCCCGATACGCAGTATTTT. Amino acid sequence: CASRLAGGPDTQYF. V gene TRBV12-3 or TRBV12-4 combines with J gene TRBJ2-3; TRBD2 matches at 11 bases. CDR3 size: 14 residues.

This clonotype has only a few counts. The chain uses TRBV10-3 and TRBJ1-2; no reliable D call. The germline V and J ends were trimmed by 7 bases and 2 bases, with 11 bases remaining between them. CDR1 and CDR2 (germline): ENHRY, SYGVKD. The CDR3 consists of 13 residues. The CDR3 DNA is TGTGCCATCACTACGGCAGAAAACTATGGCTACACCTTC. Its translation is CAITTAENYGYTF.

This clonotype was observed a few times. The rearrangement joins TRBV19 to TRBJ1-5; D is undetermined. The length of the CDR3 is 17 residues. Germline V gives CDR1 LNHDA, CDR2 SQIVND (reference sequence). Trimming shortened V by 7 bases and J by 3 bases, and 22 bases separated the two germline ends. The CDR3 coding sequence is TGTGCCAGTACCCTATCCGGCCACGCGAGATCCAATCAGCCCCAGCATTTT. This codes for CASTLSGHARSNQPQHF.

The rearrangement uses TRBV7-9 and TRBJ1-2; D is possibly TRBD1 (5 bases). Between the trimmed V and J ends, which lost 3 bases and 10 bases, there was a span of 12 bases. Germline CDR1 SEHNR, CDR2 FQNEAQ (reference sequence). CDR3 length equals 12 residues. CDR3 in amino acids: CASSFGQGDYTF. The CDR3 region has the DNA TGTGCCAGCAGCTTTGGGCAGGGAGACTACACCTTC.

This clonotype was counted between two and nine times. CDR3 nucleotides: TGTGCCAGCAGTTTATTGGGGCGGGGGGGCACAGATACGCAGTATTTT. It specifies CASSLLGRGGTDTQYF. This chain uses TRBV27 with TRBJ2-3, with 8 bases lining up with TRBD2. Germline V gene data show CDR1 as MNHEY and CDR2 as SMNVEV (reference sequence). Losses at the gene ends were 1 base for V and 1 base for J; bases not matched to a gene: 4. CDR3 size: 16 residues.

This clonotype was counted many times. CDR3 nucleotide sequence: TGTGCCAGCAGACCCACTAGCGGGGACACAGATACGCAGTATTTT. The encoded protein is CASRPTSGDTDTQYF. The chain couples TRBV12-3 or TRBV12-4 to TRBJ2-3; 10 nucleotides agree with TRBD2. Losses at the gene ends were 6 bases for V and 2 bases for J; bases not matched to a gene: 5. The CDR3 covers 15 residues.

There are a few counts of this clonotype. The CDR3 DNA sequence: TGCAGTGCTGATCGCCGAGTACCTAGCACAGATACGCAGTATTTT. Encoded protein: CSADRRVPSTDTQYF. The chain links TRBV20-1 to TRBJ2-3; D is unresolved. There are 15 residues in the CDR3. In germline, CDR1 is DFQATT, CDR2 SNEGSKA (reference sequence). The V end was cut by 5 bases, the J end by 0 bases, with 15 bases between.